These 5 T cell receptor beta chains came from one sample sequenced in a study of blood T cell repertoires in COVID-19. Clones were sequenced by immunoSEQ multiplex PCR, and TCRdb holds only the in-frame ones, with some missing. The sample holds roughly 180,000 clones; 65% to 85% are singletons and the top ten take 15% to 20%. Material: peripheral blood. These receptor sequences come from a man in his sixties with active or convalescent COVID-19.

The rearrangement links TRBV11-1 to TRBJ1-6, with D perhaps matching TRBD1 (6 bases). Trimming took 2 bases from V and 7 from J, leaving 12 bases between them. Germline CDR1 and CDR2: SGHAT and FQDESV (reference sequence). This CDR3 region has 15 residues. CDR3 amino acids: CASSLNPGENSPLHF. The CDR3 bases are TGTGCCAGCAGCTTAAATCCAGGGGAAAATTCACCCCTCCACTTT.

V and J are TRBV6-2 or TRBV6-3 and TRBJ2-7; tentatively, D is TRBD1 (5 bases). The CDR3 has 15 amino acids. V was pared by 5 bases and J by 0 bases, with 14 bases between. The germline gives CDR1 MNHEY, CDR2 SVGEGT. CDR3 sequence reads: CASSGAQLVSYEQYF. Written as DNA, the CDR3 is TGTGCCAGCAGTGGGGCCCAGTTAGTCTCCTACGAGCAGTACTTC.

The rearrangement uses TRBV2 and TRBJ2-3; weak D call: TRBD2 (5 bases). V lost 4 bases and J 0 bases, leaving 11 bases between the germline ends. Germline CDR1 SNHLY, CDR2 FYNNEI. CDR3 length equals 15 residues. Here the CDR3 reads CASSVSGASTDTQYF. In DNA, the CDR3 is TGTGCCAGCAGTGTGAGCGGCGCTAGCACAGATACGCAGTATTTT.

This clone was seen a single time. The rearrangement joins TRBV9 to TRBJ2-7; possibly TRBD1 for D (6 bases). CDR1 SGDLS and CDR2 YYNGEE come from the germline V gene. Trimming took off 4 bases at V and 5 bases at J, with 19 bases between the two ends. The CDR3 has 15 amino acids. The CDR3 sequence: CASSSPPQGVNEQYF. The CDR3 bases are TGTGCCAGCAGCTCCCCACCACAGGGTGTGAACGAGCAGTACTTC.

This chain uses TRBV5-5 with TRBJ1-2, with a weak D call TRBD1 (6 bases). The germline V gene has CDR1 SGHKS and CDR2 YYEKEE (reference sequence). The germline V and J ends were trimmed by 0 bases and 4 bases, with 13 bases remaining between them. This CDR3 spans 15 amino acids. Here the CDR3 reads CASSLGTVVVYGYTF. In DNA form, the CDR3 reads TGTGCCAGCAGCTTGGGGACAGTCGTCGTCTATGGCTACACCTTC.